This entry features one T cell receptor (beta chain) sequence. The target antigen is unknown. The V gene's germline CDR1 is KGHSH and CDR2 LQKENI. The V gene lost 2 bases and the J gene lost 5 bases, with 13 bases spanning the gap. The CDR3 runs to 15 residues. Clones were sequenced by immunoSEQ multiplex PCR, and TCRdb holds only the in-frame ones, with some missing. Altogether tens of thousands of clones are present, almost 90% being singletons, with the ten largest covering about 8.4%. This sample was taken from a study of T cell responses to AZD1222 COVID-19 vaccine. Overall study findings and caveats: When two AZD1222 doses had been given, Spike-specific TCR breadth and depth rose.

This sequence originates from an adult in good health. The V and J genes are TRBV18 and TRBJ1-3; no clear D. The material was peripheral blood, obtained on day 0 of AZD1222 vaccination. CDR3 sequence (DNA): TGTGCCAGCTCACCAGAGTCCGGGAGCAGAAACACCATATATTTT. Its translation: CASSPESGSRNTIYF.